The entry below describes one TCR beta chain. The junction and the germline gene differ at one end; a read error may be behind it. Together with a sample-barcoded 5' primer, a J-beta primer mix was included in a second PCR lasting 7 to 11 cycles. TCRdb fed the 5' RACE reads into MiXCR, producing one record per CDR3 protein. The sample has 800,000 to 900,000 distinct CDR3 sequences, roughly 60% seen once. The CDR3 runs 10 residues. In germline, CDR1 is MGHDK, CDR2 SYGVNS. This entry is derived from a study of blood T cells in healthy people across ages. This receptor was taken from a young man in good health. This rearrangement joins TRBV25-1 to TRBJ2-5; D is unresolved. The sample taken for sequencing was blood. The CDR3 loop is CASELEIQYF. The CDR3 nucleotides read TGTGCCAGCGAATTAGAGATCCAGTACTTC.